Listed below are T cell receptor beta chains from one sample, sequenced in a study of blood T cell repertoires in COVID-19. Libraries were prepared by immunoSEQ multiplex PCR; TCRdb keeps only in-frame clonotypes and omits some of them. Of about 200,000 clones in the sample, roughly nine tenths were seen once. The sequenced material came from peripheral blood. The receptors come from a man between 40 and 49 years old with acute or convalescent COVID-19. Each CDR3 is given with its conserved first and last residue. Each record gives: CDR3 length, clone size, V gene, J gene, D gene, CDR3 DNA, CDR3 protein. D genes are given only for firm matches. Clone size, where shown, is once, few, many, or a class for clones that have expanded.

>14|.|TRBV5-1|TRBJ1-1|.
TGCGCCAGCAGCTTGGCGGGGATGAACACTGAAGCTTTCTTT
CASSLAGMNTEAFF
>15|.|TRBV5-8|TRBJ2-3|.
TGTGCCAGCAGCTCTGGACTGGCAAGCACAGATACGCAGTATTTT
CASSSGLASTDTQYF
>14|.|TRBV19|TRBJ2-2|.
TGTGCCAGTAGCTCGGGAGTGAACACCGGGGAGCTGTTTTTT
CASSSGVNTGELFF
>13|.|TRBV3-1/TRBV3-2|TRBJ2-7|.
TGTGCCAGCAGCCAAGTCGCTGGAGGGGGCCAGTACTTC
CASSQVAGGGQYF
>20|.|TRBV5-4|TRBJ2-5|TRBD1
TGTGCCAGCAGCTTGGAGGTCAGGGGGCGCTTAGGGGTGTCTGCGGAGACCCAGTACTTC
CASSLEVRGRLGVSAETQYF
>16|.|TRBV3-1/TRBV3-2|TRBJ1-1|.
TGTGCCAGCAGCCCAGAATCTCCATATGGGAGCACTGAAGCTTTCTTT
CASSPESPYGSTEAFF
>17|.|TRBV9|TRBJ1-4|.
TGTGCCAGCAGCCCAGCGGTAGGGGGGGCAATTAATGAAAAACTGTTTTTT
CASSPAVGGAINEKLFF
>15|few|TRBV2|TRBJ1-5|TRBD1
TGTGCCAGCAGTGAGTTAACAGGGGGGAATCAGCCCCAGCATTTT
CASSELTGGNQPQHF
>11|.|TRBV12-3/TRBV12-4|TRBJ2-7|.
TGTGCCAGCAGAGCAGGGTCCGAGCAGTACTTC
CASRAGSEQYF
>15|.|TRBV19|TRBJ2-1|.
TGTGCCAGTAGTATAGTAGCGACGAACTACAATGAGCAGTTCTTC
CASSIVATNYNEQFF
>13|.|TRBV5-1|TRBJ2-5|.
TGCGCCAGCAGCCCGTACCCCGGAGAGACCCAGTACTTC
CASSPYPGETQYF
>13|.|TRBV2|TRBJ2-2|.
TGTGCCAGCAGTGAAGCGCTTAGGGGGGGGCTGTTTTTT
CASSEALRGGLFF
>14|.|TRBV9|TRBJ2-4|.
TGTGCCAGCAGCGTATCCGTTTTGGGAGACATTCAGTACTTC
CASSVSVLGDIQYF
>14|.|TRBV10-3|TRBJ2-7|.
TGTGCCATCAGTGAGGCTGGGGTAGAGGGCGAGCAGTACTTC
CAISEAGVEGEQYF
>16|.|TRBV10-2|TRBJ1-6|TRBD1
TGCGCCAGCAGTCAAGGACAGGGGGCGAATAATTCACCCCTCCACTTT
CASSQGQGANNSPLHF
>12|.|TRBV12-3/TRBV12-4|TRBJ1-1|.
TGTGCCAGCAGTTTGGGAGCGCGCGATGCTTTCTTT
CASSLGARDAFF
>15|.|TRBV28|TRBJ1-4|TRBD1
TGTGCCAGCCGACCGCGGAGGGGGCTAGTTGAAAAACTGTTTTTT
CASRPRRGLVEKLFF
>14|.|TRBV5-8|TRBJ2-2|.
TGTGCCAGCAGCCCGGGACAGAACACCGGGGAGCTGTTTTTT
CASSPGQNTGELFF
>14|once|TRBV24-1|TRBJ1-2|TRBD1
TGTGCCACCAGTGATCCCGGGACAGACTATGGCTACACCTTC
CATSDPGTDYGYTF
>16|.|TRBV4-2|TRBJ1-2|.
TGTGCCAGCAGCCAAGATTACGGGGGGGCGGACTATGGCTACACCTTC
CASSQDYGGADYGYTF
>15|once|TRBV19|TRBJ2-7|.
TGTGCCAGTATTCCGGAGGGCAGCAGTTCCTACGAGCAGTACTTC
CASIPEGSSSYEQYF
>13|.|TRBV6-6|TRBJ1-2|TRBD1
TGTGCCAGCAGTGCCCAGGGGGGATATGGCTACACCTTC
CASSAQGGYGYTF
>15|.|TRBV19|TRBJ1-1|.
TGTGCCAGTAGTACAATAAAGGGGGGGCGAACTGAAGCTTTCTTT
CASSTIKGGRTEAFF
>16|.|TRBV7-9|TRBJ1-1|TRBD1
TGTGCCAGCAGCTTCGGGACAGGGGGTCTATTCGCTGAAGCTTTCTTT
CASSFGTGGLFAEAFF
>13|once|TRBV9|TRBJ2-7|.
TGTGCCAGCAGCGTAGCAGGGTCCGGCGAGCAGTACTTC
CASSVAGSGEQYF
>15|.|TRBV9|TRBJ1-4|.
TGTGCCAGCAGCACCTATGGGGGACTTAATGAAAAACTGTTTTTT
CASSTYGGLNEKLFF
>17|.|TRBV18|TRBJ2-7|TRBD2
TGTGCCAGCTCACCACGGACTAGCGGGGGGTTAGCCTACGAGCAGTACTTC
CASSPRTSGGLAYEQYF
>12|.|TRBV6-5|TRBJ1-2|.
TGTGCCAGTTCGGACAATAACTATGGCTACACCTTC
CASSDNNYGYTF
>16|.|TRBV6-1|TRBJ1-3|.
TGTGCCAGCAGTGTTTTCCAGGCGTCCTCTGGAAACACCATATATTTT
CASSVFQASSGNTIYF
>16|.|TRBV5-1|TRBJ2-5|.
TGCGCCAGCAGCTTGGGAGGGCAGGGGCGCCAAGAGACCCAGTACTTC
CASSLGGQGRQETQYF
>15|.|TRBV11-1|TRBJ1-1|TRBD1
TGTGCCAGCAGCTCTCCGGGACAGGGCGGCACTGAAGCTTTCTTT
CASSSPGQGGTEAFF
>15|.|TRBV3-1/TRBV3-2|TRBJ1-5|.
TGTGCCAGCAGCCAAGGGACAGCTAGCAATCAGCCCCAGCATTTT
CASSQGTASNQPQHF
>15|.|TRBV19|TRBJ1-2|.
TGTGCCAGTAACAACCGAGTTGGACAGTTTGATGGCTACACCTTC
CASNNRVGQFDGYTF
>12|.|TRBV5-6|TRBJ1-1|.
TGTGCCAGCAGCTTGAGCCAAGCTGAAGCTTTCTTT
CASSLSQAEAFF
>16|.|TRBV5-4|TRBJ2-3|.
TGTGCCAGCAGCTTGGTTCGGGGGGCCAGCACAGATACGCAGTATTTT
CASSLVRGASTDTQYF
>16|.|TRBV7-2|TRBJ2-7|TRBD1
TGTGCCAGCAGCATCAACCGGGACAGGGCGAGTTACGAGCAGTACTTC
CASSINRDRASYEQYF
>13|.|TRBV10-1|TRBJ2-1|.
TGCGCCAGCAGTGATTCGGCCTCCAGGGAGCAGTTCTTC
CASSDSASREQFF
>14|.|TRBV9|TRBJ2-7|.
TGTGCCAGCAGCGTAGGAGCGGGCCCCCACGAGCAGTACTTC
CASSVGAGPHEQYF
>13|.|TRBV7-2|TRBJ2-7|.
TGTGCCAGCAGCAAATGGACAGCTTACGAGCAGTACTTC
CASSKWTAYEQYF
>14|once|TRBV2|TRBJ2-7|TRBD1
TGTGCCAGCAGAACCGGGACAGCTGGGTCCGAGCAGTACTTC
CASRTGTAGSEQYF
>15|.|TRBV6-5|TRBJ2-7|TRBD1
TGTGCCAGCAGTTACTCGAGGACAGGGGTCTACGAGCAGTACTTC
CASSYSRTGVYEQYF
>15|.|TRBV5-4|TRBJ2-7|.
TGTGCCAGCAGCTTGGTAGGGGGGGGATATTACGAGCAGTACTTC
CASSLVGGGYYEQYF
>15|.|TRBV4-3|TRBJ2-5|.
TGCGCCAGCAGCCAAGATAGGGGAACGCAAGAGACCCAGTACTTC
CASSQDRGTQETQYF
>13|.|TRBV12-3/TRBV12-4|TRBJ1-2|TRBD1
TGTGCCAGCACCCAGGGTACAGGGGTTGGCTACACCTTC
CASTQGTGVGYTF
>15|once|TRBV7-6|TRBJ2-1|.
TGTGCCAGCAGCGGCCCCAGGGGTGGGGTCGATGAGCAGTTCTTC
CASSGPRGGVDEQFF
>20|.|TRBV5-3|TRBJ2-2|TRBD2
TGTGCCAGAAGCTCCTTCCCGGGACTAGCGGGGGGGCGGAACACCGGGGAGCTGTTTTTT
CARSSFPGLAGGRNTGELFF
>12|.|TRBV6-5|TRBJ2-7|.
TGTGCCAGCACTAAGACAGTAGACGAGCAGTACTTC
CASTKTVDEQYF
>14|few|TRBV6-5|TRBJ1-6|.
TGTGCCAGCAGCCAACAGGCGATTAATTCACCCCTCCACTTT
CASSQQAINSPLHF
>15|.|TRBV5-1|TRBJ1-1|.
TGCGCCAGCAGCTCCCTAACGGTCCAGAACACTGAAGCTTTCTTT
CASSSLTVQNTEAFF
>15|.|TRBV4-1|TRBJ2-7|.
TGCGCCAGCAGCCAAATAGGGGGGGGCCCCTACGAGCAGTACTTC
CASSQIGGGPYEQYF
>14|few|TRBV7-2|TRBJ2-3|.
TGTGCCAGCAGCCCGACCCGACTTCAGGATACGCAGTATTTT
CASSPTRLQDTQYF
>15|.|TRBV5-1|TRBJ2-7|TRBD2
TGCGCCAGCAGCACTAGCGGGGGGGCCATTCTGGAGCAGTACTTC
CASSTSGGAILEQYF
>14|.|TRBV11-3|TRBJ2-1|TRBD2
TGTGCCAGCAGTCTAGCGGGGGGGCCCAATGAGCAGTTCTTC
CASSLAGGPNEQFF